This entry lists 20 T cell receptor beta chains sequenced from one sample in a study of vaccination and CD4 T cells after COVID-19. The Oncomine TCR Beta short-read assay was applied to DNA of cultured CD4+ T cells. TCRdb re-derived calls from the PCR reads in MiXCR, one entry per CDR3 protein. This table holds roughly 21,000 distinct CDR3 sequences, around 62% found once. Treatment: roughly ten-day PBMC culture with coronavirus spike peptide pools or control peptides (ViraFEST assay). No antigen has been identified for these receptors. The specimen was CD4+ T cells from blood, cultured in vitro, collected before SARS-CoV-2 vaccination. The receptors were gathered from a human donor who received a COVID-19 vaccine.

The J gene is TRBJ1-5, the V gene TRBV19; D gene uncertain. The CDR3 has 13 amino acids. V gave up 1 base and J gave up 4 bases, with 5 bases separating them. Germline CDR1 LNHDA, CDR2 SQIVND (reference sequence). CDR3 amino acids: CASSIALNQPQHF. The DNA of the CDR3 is TGTGCCAGTAGTATAGCCCTTAATCAGCCCCAGCATTTT. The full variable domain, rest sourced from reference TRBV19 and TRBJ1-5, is DGGITQSPKYLFRKEGQNVTLSCEQNLNHDAMYWYRQDPGQGLRLIYYSQIVNDFQKGDIAEGYSVSREKKESFPLTVTSAQKNPTAFYLCASSIALNQPQHFGDGTRLSIL.

CDR3 sequence (DNA): TGCAGTGCCGCCCCGGGGGGAGCGAACACCGGGGAGCTGTTTTTT. This encodes CSAAPGGANTGELFF. The chain has TRBV20-1 and TRBJ2-2; TRBD2 agrees at 7 bases. Germline CDR1 reads DFQATT; CDR2 reads SNEGSKA (reference sequence). The V gene end was trimmed by 6 bases and the J gene end by 0 bases; junction bases not matched to a gene: 7. CDR3 length: 15 amino acids.

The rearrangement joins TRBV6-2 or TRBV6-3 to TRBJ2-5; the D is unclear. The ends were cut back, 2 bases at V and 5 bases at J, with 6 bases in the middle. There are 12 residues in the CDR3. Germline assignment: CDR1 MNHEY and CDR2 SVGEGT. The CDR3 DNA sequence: TGTGCCAGCAGTTACCCCCACGAGACCCAGTACTTC. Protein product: CASSYPHETQYF.

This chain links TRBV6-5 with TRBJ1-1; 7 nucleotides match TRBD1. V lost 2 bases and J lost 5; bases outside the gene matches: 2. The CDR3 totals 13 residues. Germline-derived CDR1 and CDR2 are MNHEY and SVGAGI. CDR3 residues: CASSYDRVTEAFF. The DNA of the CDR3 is TGTGCCAGCAGTTACGACAGGGTTACTGAAGCTTTCTTT.

The chain's CDR3 is CASSITDQPQHF. The DNA of the CDR3 is TGTGCCAGTAGTATAACGGATCAGCCCCAGCATTTT. The chain employs TRBV19 and TRBJ1-5; D is unresolved. V dropped 2 bases and J dropped 5 bases, with 4 bases sitting between them. Germline CDR1 LNHDA, CDR2 SQIVND (reference sequence). The CDR3 has 12 residues. Full variable domain (rest looked up from reference TRBV19 and TRBJ1-5): DGGITQSPKYLFRKEGQNVTLSCEQNLNHDAMYWYRQDPGQGLRLIYYSQIVNDFQKGDIAEGYSVSREKKESFPLTVTSAQKNPTAFYLCASSITDQPQHFGDGTRLSIL.

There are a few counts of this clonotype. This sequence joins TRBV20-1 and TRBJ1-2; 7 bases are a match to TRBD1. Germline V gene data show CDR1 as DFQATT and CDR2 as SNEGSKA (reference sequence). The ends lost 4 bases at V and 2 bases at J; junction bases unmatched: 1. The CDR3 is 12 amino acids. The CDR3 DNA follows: TGCAGTGCTAAGACAGGGAACTATGGCTACACCTTC. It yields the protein CSAKTGNYGYTF.

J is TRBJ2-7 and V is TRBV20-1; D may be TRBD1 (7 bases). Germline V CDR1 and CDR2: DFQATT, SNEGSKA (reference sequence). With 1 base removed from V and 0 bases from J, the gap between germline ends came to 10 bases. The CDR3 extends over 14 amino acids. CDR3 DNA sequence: TGCAGTGCTAGAGGGCAGGGGGGCTCCTACGAGCAGTACTTC. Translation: CSARGQGGSYEQYF.

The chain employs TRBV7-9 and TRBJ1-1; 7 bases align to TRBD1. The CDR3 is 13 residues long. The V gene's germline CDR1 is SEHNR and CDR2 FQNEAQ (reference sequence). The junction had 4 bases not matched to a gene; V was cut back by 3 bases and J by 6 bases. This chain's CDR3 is CASSFDQGAEAFF. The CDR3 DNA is TGTGCCAGCAGCTTTGACCAGGGGGCTGAAGCTTTCTTT. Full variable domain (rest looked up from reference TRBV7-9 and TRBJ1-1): DTGVSQNPRHKITKRGQNVTFRCDPISEHNRLYWYRQTLGQGPEFLTYFQNEAQLEKSRLLSDRFSAERPKGSFSTLEIQRTEQGDSAMYLCASSFDQGAEAFFGQGTRLTVV.

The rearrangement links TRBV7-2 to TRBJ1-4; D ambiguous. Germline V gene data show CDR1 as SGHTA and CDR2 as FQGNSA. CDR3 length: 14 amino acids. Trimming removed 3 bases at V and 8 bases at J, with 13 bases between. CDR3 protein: CASSLNSQGEKLFF. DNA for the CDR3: TGTGCCAGCAGCTTGAACAGCCAAGGGGAAAAACTGTTTTTT.

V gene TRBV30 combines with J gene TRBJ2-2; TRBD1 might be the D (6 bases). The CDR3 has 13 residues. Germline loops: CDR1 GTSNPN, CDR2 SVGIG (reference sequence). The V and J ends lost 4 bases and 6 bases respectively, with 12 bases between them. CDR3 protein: CAWTDRLAGELFF. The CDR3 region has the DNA TGTGCCTGGACCGACAGGTTAGCCGGGGAGCTGTTTTTT. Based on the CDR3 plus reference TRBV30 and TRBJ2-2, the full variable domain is SQTIHQWPATLVQPVGSPLSLECTVEGTSNPNLYWYRQAAGRGLQLLFYSVGIGQISSEVPQNLSASRPQDRQFILSSKKLLLSDSGFYLCAWTDRLAGELFFGEGSRLTVL.

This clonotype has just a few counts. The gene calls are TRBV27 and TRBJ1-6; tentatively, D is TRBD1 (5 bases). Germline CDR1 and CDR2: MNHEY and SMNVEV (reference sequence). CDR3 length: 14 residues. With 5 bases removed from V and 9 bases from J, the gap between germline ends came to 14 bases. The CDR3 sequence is CASSAQGGGSPLHF. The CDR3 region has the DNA TGTGCCAGCAGTGCCCAGGGCGGAGGTTCACCCCTCCACTTT.

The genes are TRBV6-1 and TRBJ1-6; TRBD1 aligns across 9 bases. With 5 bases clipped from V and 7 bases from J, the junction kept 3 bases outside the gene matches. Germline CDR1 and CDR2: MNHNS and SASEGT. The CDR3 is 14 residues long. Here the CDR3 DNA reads TGTGCCAGCAGTACAGGGGGCTCAAATTCACCCCTCCACTTT. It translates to CASSTGGSNSPLHF.

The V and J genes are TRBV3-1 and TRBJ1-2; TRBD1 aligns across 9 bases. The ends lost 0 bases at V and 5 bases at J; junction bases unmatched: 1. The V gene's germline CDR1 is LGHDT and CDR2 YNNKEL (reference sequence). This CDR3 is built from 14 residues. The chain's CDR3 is CASSQEDRGYGYTF. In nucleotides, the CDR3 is TGTGCCAGCAGCCAAGAAGACAGGGGGTATGGCTACACCTTC.

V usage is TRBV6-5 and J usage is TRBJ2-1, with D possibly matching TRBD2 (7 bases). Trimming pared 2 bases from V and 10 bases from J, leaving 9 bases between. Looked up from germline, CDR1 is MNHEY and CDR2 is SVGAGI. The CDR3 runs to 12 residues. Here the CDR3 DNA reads TGTGCCAGCAGTTACAGGGGGGGGGAGCAGTTCTTC. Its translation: CASSYRGGEQFF.

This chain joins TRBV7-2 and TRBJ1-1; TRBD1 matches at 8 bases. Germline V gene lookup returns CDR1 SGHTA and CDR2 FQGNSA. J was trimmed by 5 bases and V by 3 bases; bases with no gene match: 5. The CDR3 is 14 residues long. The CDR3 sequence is CASSFNRGTTEAFF. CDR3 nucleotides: TGTGCCAGCAGCTTCAACAGGGGGACGACTGAAGCTTTCTTT.

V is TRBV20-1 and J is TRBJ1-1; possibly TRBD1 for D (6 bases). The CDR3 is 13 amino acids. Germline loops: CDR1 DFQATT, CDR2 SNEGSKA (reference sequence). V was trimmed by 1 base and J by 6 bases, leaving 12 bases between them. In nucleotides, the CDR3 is TGCAGTGCTAGAGTCGGGGGGACATCTGAAGCTTTCTTT. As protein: CSARVGGTSEAFF.

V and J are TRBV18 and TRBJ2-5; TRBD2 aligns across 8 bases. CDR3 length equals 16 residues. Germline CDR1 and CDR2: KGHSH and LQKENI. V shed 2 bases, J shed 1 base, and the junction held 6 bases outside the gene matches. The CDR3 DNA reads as TGTGCCAGCTCACCAATCGTAGCGGGGAGCCAAGAGACCCAGTACTTC. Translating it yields CASSPIVAGSQETQYF.

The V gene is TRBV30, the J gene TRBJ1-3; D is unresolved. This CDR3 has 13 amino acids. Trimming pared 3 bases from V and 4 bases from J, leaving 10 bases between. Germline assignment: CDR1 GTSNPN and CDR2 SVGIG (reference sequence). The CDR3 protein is CAWSPGGGNTIYF. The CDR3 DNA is TGTGCCTGGAGCCCGGGAGGAGGAAACACCATATATTTT.

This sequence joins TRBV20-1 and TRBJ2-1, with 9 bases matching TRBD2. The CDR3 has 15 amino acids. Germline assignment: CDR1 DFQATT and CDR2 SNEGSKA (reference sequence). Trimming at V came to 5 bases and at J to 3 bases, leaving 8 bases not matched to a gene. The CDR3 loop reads CSAARAGGDYNEQFF. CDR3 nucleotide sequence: TGCAGTGCTGCTAGAGCGGGGGGCGACTACAATGAGCAGTTCTTC.

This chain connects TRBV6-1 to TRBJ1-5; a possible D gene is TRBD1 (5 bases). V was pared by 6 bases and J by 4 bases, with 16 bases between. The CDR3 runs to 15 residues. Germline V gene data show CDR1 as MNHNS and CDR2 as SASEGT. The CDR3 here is CASRATRTRNQPQHF. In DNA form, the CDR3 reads TGTGCCAGCAGAGCTACCCGGACAAGAAATCAGCCCCAGCATTTT.